The rows below give T cell receptor beta chains drawn from one sample of a study of fetal regulatory T cell absence and autoimmunity. Measured with immunoSEQ multiplex PCR; TCRdb has only the in-frame clones, and not every one. In the table there are 95,000 or so clones, about 78% of which are singletons. Material for sequencing was pancreas tissue. These receptor sequences come from a male donor with IPEX syndrome. Both conserved end residues are part of each CDR3. The D gene is left open where the match is weak. Rows may omit the clone size; those that give it use once, few, many or a size class.

J,D,size,V,DNA,CDR3
TRBJ1-2,-,-,TRBV21-1,TGTGCCAGCAGCAAAGGGAAAGGTTGCGTCTATGGCTACACCTTC,CASSKGKGCVYGYTF
TRBJ2-1,-,-,TRBV7-8,TGTGCCAGCAGCATACTTGGGAATGAGCAGTTCTTC,CASSILGNEQFF
TRBJ2-7,-,-,TRBV2,TGTGCCAGCAGTGAGAGAGGTAACAGCTTGGGCGAGCAGTACTTC,CASSERGNSLGEQYF
TRBJ1-2,-,-,TRBV29-1,TGCAGCGTTGAAGGAGTAGAGGGGCCTGACTATGGCTACACCTTC,CSVEGVEGPDYGYTF
TRBJ1-1,TRBD1,few,TRBV6-5,TGTGCCAGCAGTTGGACAGGGGACACTGAAGCTTTCTTT,CASSWTGDTEAFF
TRBJ1-6,-,-,TRBV9,TGTGCCAGCAGCGCCGGCACGGCGGGTTCACCCCTCCACTTT,CASSAGTAGSPLHF
TRBJ2-1,TRBD2,-,TRBV27,TGTGCCAGCAGCTGGACTAGCGGGGGGAATGAGCAGTTCTTC,CASSWTSGGNEQFF
TRBJ2-7,TRBD1,-,TRBV30,TGTGCCTGGAGTAGGCAGGGGGTAGACGAGCAGTACTTC,CAWSRQGVDEQYF
TRBJ2-1,-,-,TRBV4-1,TGCGCCAGCAGCCCCTTTCCCAGCTCCTACAATGAGCAGTTCTTC,CASSPFPSSYNEQFF
TRBJ2-7,-,-,TRBV27,TGTGCCAGCAGTTCCCCTTTGAGGGGCGCGTACGAGCAGTACTTC,CASSSPLRGAYEQYF
TRBJ2-7,TRBD2,-,TRBV6-1,TGTGCCAGCAGTGAAGCGCTAGCGGGGGCCTACGAGCAGTACTTC,CASSEALAGAYEQYF
TRBJ2-3,-,-,TRBV25-1,TGTGCCAGCAGTGAAACGGCGGTCACAGATACGCAGTATTTT,CASSETAVTDTQYF
TRBJ2-5,-,-,TRBV14,TGTGCCAGCAGCCAAAGCCTGGTAACCCAGGAGACCCAGTACTTC,CASSQSLVTQETQYF
TRBJ2-2,TRBD2,-,TRBV7-2,TGTGCCAGCAGCCTTAGCGGGAGGGTCACCGGGGAGCTGTTTTTT,CASSLSGRVTGELFF
TRBJ2-7,TRBD1,-,TRBV29-1,TGCAGCGTTTTTACCCAAGGACAGGGGTACTACGAGCAGTACTTC,CSVFTQGQGYYEQYF
TRBJ2-3,TRBD2,-,TRBV18,TGTGCCAGCTCACCTGGGACTAGGACAGATACGCAGTATTTT,CASSPGTRTDTQYF
TRBJ2-4,TRBD1,many,TRBV10-1,TGCGCCAGCAGTGGGACAGGGAACATTCAGTACTTC,CASSGTGNIQYF
TRBJ2-3,-,-,TRBV9,TGTGCCAGCAGCGTAGGGACCAGTACAGATACGCAGTATTTT,CASSVGTSTDTQYF
TRBJ2-1,TRBD2,-,TRBV6-5,TGTGCCAGCAGTAAACCGGGACTAGCCAATGAGCAGTTCTTC,CASSKPGLANEQFF
TRBJ2-7,TRBD1,-,TRBV27,TGTGCCAGCAGCTTGGGGACAGGTTCCTACGAGCAGTACTTC,CASSLGTGSYEQYF
TRBJ1-1,-,-,TRBV7-8,TGTGCCAGCACCGGATTCAAGGACCGGAGGGTATATAGCACTGAAGCTTTCTTT,CASTGFKDRRVYSTEAFF
TRBJ2-1,TRBD2,-,TRBV5-6,TGTGCCAGCATTAAGAGCGGGGTACGGTTCTACAATGAGCAGTTCTTC,CASIKSGVRFYNEQFF
TRBJ2-1,TRBD1,-,TRBV18,TGTGCCAGCTCACCCGGGACAGGGGGCTACAATGAGCAGTTCTTC,CASSPGTGGYNEQFF
TRBJ1-3,TRBD1,-,TRBV11-2,TGTGCCAGCAGCTGGACAGGGGCCTCCTCTGGAAACACCATATATTTT,CASSWTGASSGNTIYF
TRBJ2-5,-,-,TRBV18,TGTGCCAGCTCACCCGGGGAGACCCAGTACTTC,CASSPGETQYF
TRBJ1-1,-,few,TRBV25-1,TGTGCCAGCAGTGAACAGGGCACTGAAGCTTTCTTT,CASSEQGTEAFF
TRBJ2-1,-,few,TRBV19,TGTGCCAGTAGTATCCTAGCCAATGAGCAGTTCTTC,CASSILANEQFF
TRBJ1-2,-,-,TRBV6-5,TGTGCCAGCAGTTACTCGGGAGGTGCTTGGGGCTACACCTTC,CASSYSGGAWGYTF
TRBJ2-7,-,-,TRBV18,TGTGCCAGCTCACCAGGGGGGAGAGGGGATAGCGAGCAGTACTTC,CASSPGGRGDSEQYF
TRBJ2-5,-,-,TRBV7-2,TGTGCCAGCAGCCCGAGACAGGAGGAGACCCAGTACTTC,CASSPRQEETQYF
TRBJ1-6,-,few,TRBV19,TGTGCCAGTAGTATTGGGAGGGTTAATTCACCCCTCCACTTT,CASSIGRVNSPLHF
TRBJ1-1,TRBD1,few,TRBV6-5,TGTGCCAGCAGTTACCTGACAGGGGACACTGAAGCTTTCTTT,CASSYLTGDTEAFF
TRBJ1-5,TRBD1,few,TRBV5-5,TGTGCCAGCAGCTCAACAGGGGGCAGGCAGCCCCAGCATTTT,CASSSTGGRQPQHF
TRBJ2-7,TRBD2,-,TRBV29-1,TGCAGCGTTGGATCACCTAGCGGGAGTTACGAGCAGTACTTC,CSVGSPSGSYEQYF
TRBJ1-5,-,many,TRBV19,TGTGCCAGTAGTATATCCCGGACGGAAAATCAGCCCCAGCATTTT,CASSISRTENQPQHF
TRBJ1-2,-,-,TRBV9,TGTGCCAGCAGCGTAGGACAGGACTATGGCTACACCTTC,CASSVGQDYGYTF
TRBJ2-4,-,-,TRBV11-2,TGTGCCAGCAGCTTAGGGGGGGCCAAAAACATTCAGTACTTC,CASSLGGAKNIQYF
TRBJ2-2,-,once,TRBV4-3,TGCGCCAGCAGCCAAGATACTGGGATGGGCGGGGAGCTGTTTTTT,CASSQDTGMGGELFF
TRBJ1-1,-,-,TRBV18,TGTGCCAGCTCAGTGACAGACATGAACACTGAAGCTTTCTTT,CASSVTDMNTEAFF
TRBJ1-2,-,few,TRBV7-8,TGTGCCAGCAGACCCGTGTGGGGGCATGGCTACACCTTC,CASRPVWGHGYTF
TRBJ2-1,TRBD1,many,TRBV7-2,TGTGCCAGCAGCTTAGGACAGGGCAATGAGCAGTTCTTC,CASSLGQGNEQFF
TRBJ2-2,TRBD2,-,TRBV5-6,TGTGCCAGCAGCTTAGGTGCGGGAGGGTACACCGGGGAGCTGTTTTTT,CASSLGAGGYTGELFF
TRBJ2-3,TRBD1,-,TRBV29-1,TGCAGCGTTGGCCCGGGACAGGGGGTGTTTACAGATACGCAGTATTTT,CSVGPGQGVFTDTQYF
TRBJ2-7,-,-,TRBV2,TGTGCCAGCAGTGGGCGGGTGAGCTCCTACGAGCAGTACTTC,CASSGRVSSYEQYF
TRBJ1-3,-,-,TRBV11-3,TGTGCCAGCAGCCAAGGGGACGGAAACACCATATATTTT,CASSQGDGNTIYF
TRBJ1-2,-,few,TRBV6-1,TGTGCCAGCAGGCTTCAGGATTATGGCTACACCTTC,CASRLQDYGYTF